Shown below are 18 T cell receptor beta chains from a single sample sequenced in a study of CD8 T cells in Susac syndrome. Random hexamers were used to reverse transcribe the RNA input (roughly 0.5 to 1 ug). TCRdb itself ran the immunoSEQ multiplex PCR reads through MiXCR, one entry per CDR3 protein. The table shows 330,000 or so distinct CDR3 sequences, with about 89% occurring only once. The sample was CD8+ T cells from PBMCs. The source is a human donor with multiple sclerosis.

This chain connects TRBV6-5 to TRBJ1-1; 7 bases match TRBD1. The J segment lost 6 bases and the V segment lost 0 bases, leaving 4 bases of the junction unmatched. The CDR3 totals 14 residues. Per the germline V gene, CDR1 is MNHEY and CDR2 is SVGAGI. CDR3 coding DNA: TGTGCCAGCAGTTACTCGGAGGGGGCGGCTGAAGCTTTCTTT. Residues: CASSYSEGAAEAFF.

The chain is built from TRBV7-6 and TRBJ2-2, with D tentatively TRBD2 (6 bases). V lost 5 bases and J 3 bases, leaving 19 bases between the germline ends. The CDR3 extends over 17 amino acids. CDR1 SGHVS and CDR2 FNYEAQ come from the germline V gene. CDR3 nucleotide sequence: TGTGCCAGCAGCCTCCCGGCGGCTAGCGTAGACACCGGGGAGCTGTTTTTT. It is translated as CASSLPAASVDTGELFF.

The chain employs TRBV11-2 and TRBJ2-2; D unclear. This CDR3 comprises 15 residues. V lost 4 bases, J lost 3 bases, and 12 bases lay in between. Germline V gene sequence: CDR1 SGHAT, CDR2 FQNNGV. The CDR3: CASSSDLDHTGELFF. CDR3 DNA: TGTGCCAGCAGCTCCGACTTAGATCACACCGGGGAGCTGTTTTTT.

The genes are TRBV6-1 and TRBJ2-5; possibly TRBD1 for D (6 bases). Between the trimmed V and J ends, which lost 7 bases and 3 bases, there was a span of 21 bases. Germline V gene lookup returns CDR1 MNHNS and CDR2 SASEGT. This CDR3 spans 16 amino acids. This CDR3 is CASTRLGAMGEETQYF. For the CDR3, the DNA is TGTGCCAGCACCCGGTTGGGGGCGATGGGCGAAGAGACCCAGTACTTC.

Here the CDR3 reads CASSYLKAEASYEQYF. The CDR3 DNA reads as TGTGCCAGCAGTTACCTTAAGGCAGAGGCCTCCTACGAGCAGTACTTC. V usage is TRBV6-6 and J usage is TRBJ2-7; D uncertain. Germline V gives CDR1 MNHNY, CDR2 SVGAGI (reference sequence). Trimming took off 2 bases at V and 0 bases at J, with 14 bases between the two ends. The CDR3 sequence is 16 residues long.

The V and J genes are TRBV7-9 and TRBJ2-4, with D possibly TRBD1 on 6 matching bases. With 8 bases removed from V and 4 bases from J, the gap between germline ends came to 9 bases. The CDR3 is 12 residues long. Per the germline V gene, CDR1 is SEHNR and CDR2 is FQNEAQ (reference sequence). The CDR3 loop is CASLGGKNIQYF. The CDR3 coding sequence is TGTGCCAGCCTAGGGGGTAAAAACATTCAGTACTTC.

There are a few counts of this clonotype. The rearrangement uses TRBV6-1 and TRBJ2-5, with D tentatively TRBD1 or TRBD2 (5 bases each). The ends were cut back, 1 base at V and 1 base at J, with 7 bases in the middle. CDR1 is MNHNS, CDR2 SASEGT, per germline. CDR3 length equals 14 residues. CDR3 sequence (DNA): TGTGCCAGCAGTGAAGAGGGGACCCAAGAGACCCAGTACTTC. It is translated as CASSEEGTQETQYF.

The chain carries TRBV28 and TRBJ2-6; D not resolved. The V and J ends lost 3 bases and 2 bases respectively, with 11 bases between them. The length of the CDR3 is 16 residues. CDR1 is MDHEN, CDR2 SYDVKM, per germline. This chain's CDR3 is CASSFLKRPGANVLTF. The CDR3 nucleotides are TGTGCCAGCAGTTTCCTGAAGAGACCTGGGGCCAACGTCCTGACTTTC.

The rearrangement links TRBV25-1 to TRBJ1-2, with D uncertain. V was cut by 5 bases and J by 10 bases, with 14 bases left in between. The CDR3 consists of 12 residues. CDR1 MGHDK and CDR2 SYGVNS come from the germline V gene. CDR3 bases: TGTGCCAGCAGTCTGGATGCCCTGGTCTACACCTTC. This gives the protein CASSLDALVYTF.

CDR3 in amino acids: CASSPEFGPFYEQYF. In nucleotides, the CDR3 is TGTGCCAGCTCACCAGAGTTCGGACCTTTCTACGAGCAGTACTTC. The genes are TRBV18 and TRBJ2-7; D not certain. V lost 2 bases, J lost 3 bases, and 14 bases lay in between. From germline, CDR1 is KGHSH and CDR2 LQKENI. The CDR3 loop spans 15 amino acids.

This sequence joins TRBV7-9 and TRBJ1-4, with 9 bases lining up with TRBD1. Germline V CDR1 and CDR2: SEHNR, FQNEAQ (reference sequence). The V segment lost 5 bases and the J segment 8 bases; nucleotides outside the gene matches: 9. CDR3 length: 15 amino acids. CDR3 loop: CASSPRTGEGEKLFF. DNA of the CDR3: TGTGCCAGCAGCCCCCGGACAGGGGAGGGCGAAAAACTGTTTTTT.

The rearrangement uses TRBV28 and TRBJ2-1; D is ambiguous. The V end was cut by 6 bases, the J end by 3 bases, with 9 bases between. CDR1 is MDHEN, CDR2 SYDVKM, per germline. The CDR3 length is 13 residues. This CDR3 is CASRKQNYNEQFF. The CDR3 DNA sequence: TGTGCCAGCAGGAAACAGAACTACAATGAGCAGTTCTTC.

The chain carries TRBV10-3 and TRBJ2-1; 7 bases are shared with TRBD2. The CDR3 is made up of 14 amino acids. Trimming at V came to 4 bases and at J to 0 bases, leaving 0 bases not matched to a gene. The germline CDR1 and CDR2 sequences are ENHRY and SYGVKD. DNA of the CDR3: TGTGCCATCAGTGGCGGGAGCTCCTACAATGAGCAGTTCTTC. Translated: CAISGGSSYNEQFF.

The chain uses TRBV5-8 and TRBJ2-5, with a possible D match to TRBD1 (5 bases). The length of the CDR3 is 14 residues. Trimming took off 0 bases at V and 6 bases at J, with 12 bases between the two ends. Germline-derived CDR1 and CDR2 are SGHTS and YDEGEE. The CDR3 bases are TGTGCCAGCAGCTTGGAGGCAGGGCAACAGACCCAGTACTTC. Its protein is CASSLEAGQQTQYF. The entire variable domain, with the rest obtained from reference TRBV5-8 and TRBJ2-5, is as follows: EAGVTQSPTHLIKTRGQQATLRCSPISGHTSVYWYQQALGLGLQFLLWYDEGEERNRGNFPPRFSGRQFPNYSSELNVNALELEDSALYLCASSLEAGQQTQYFGPGTRLLVL.

The chain is built from TRBV20-1 and TRBJ2-2; TRBD2 agrees at 13 bases. Germline V lookup: CDR1 DFQATT, CDR2 SNEGSKA (reference sequence). The CDR3 is 15 residues long. V shed 5 bases, J shed 7 bases, and the junction held 7 bases outside the gene matches. CDR3 DNA sequence: TGCAGTGCTGAGGGGACTAGCGGGATAGTCGGGGAGCTGTTTTTT. This translates into CSAEGTSGIVGELFF.

The rearrangement uses TRBV27 and TRBJ2-1, with 8 bases fitting TRBD2. From germline, CDR1 is MNHEY and CDR2 SMNVEV (reference sequence). CDR3 length: 13 residues. J gave up 12 bases and V 2 bases, and 6 bases lay outside the gene matches. The CDR3 DNA reads TGTGCCAGCAGTTTAAGTAGCGGGGCTTCGCAGTTCTTC. This gives the protein CASSLSSGASQFF.

The CDR3: CASSFSGGDTGELFF. The CDR3 nucleotides read TGTGCCAGCAGCTTTAGCGGGGGGGACACCGGGGAGCTGTTTTTT. The V and J genes are TRBV7-3 and TRBJ2-2, with 11 bases matching TRBD2. The CDR3 has 15 residues. The V gene's germline CDR1 is SGHTA and CDR2 FQGTGA. V shed 3 bases, J shed 3 bases, and the junction held 0 bases outside the gene matches.

This clonotype was seen only a few times. The chain couples TRBV7-6 to TRBJ1-2, with 10 nucleotides matching TRBD1. The CDR3 spans 16 residues. CDR1 is SGHVS and CDR2 is FNYEAQ in the germline V gene. V dropped 2 bases and J dropped 1; count of bases not matched to a gene: 4. In DNA, the CDR3 is TGTGCCAGCAGCTTAACAGGGACAGGGGTTAACTATGGCTACACCTTC. It yields the protein CASSLTGTGVNYGYTF.